Presented here are 12 T cell receptor beta chains from one specimen sequenced in a study of shared clonotypes between healthy human individuals. Assay used: immunoSEQ multiplex PCR; TCRdb lists only in-frame clones, some missing. Of 180,000 or so clones listed, 90% to 95% are singletons. The sequenced sample was naive CD4+ T cells sorted from blood. The subset here: CD45RA+ positively selected. The receptors derive from a woman in her twenties or thirties in good health.

The chain carries TRBV6-5 and TRBJ1-1; D is unclear. V lost 0 bases, J lost 3 bases, and 8 bases lay in between. CDR3 length: 14 amino acids. Germline V lookup: CDR1 MNHEY, CDR2 SVGAGI. The CDR3 DNA follows: TGTGCCAGCAGTTACTCCTCATTGGACACTGAAGCTTTCTTT. Translation: CASSYSSLDTEAFF.

The chain uses TRBV6-5 and TRBJ2-7; 11 bases fit TRBD1. The CDR3 contains 15 residues. The junction had 11 bases not matched to a gene; V was cut back by 5 bases and J by 8 bases. CDR1 and CDR2 from the germline V gene are MNHEY and SVGAGI. CDR3 DNA: TGTGCCAGCAGTCCCGGACAGGGGGCGTTTCGACAGCAGTACTTC. It encodes CASSPGQGAFRQQYF.

The chain joins TRBV25-1 to TRBJ2-3; D not certain. CDR3 size: 12 residues. V gave up 1 base and J gave up 6 bases, with 5 bases separating them. CDR1 and CDR2 from the germline V gene are MGHDK and SYGVNS. In nucleotides, the CDR3 is TGTGCCAGCAGTGAATGGGGTGATACGCAGTATTTT. Translation: CASSEWGDTQYF. Full variable domain (rest looked up from reference TRBV25-1 and TRBJ2-3): EADIYQTPRYLVIGTGKKITLECSQTMGHDKMYWYQQDPGMELHLIHYSYGVNSTEKGDLSSESTVSRIRTEHFPLTLESARPSHTSQYLCASSEWGDTQYFGPGTRLTVL.

The chain combines TRBV5-1 with TRBJ2-5, with D unresolved. Trimming took off 4 bases at V and 1 base at J, with 8 bases between the two ends. This CDR3 is built from 13 residues. Germline CDR1 SGHRS, CDR2 YFSETQ. CDR3 nucleotide sequence: TGCGCCAGCAGCAAAAGCTTCCAAGAGACCCAGTACTTC. The encoded protein is CASSKSFQETQYF.

The CDR3 spells CALNRVNTEAFF. DNA of the CDR3: TGTGCCTTAAACAGGGTGAACACTGAAGCTTTCTTT. The chain employs TRBV30 and TRBJ1-1, with D perhaps matching TRBD1 (6 bases). Germline V lookup: CDR1 GTSNPN, CDR2 SVGIG (reference sequence). Trimming took 7 bases from V and 0 from J, leaving 9 bases between them. The CDR3 is 12 amino acids.

V usage is TRBV5-1 and J usage is TRBJ2-3; tentatively, D is TRBD2 (5 bases). CDR1 is SGHRS and CDR2 is YFSETQ in the germline V gene. There are 15 residues in the CDR3. V was pared by 0 bases and J by 5 bases, with 13 bases between. The CDR3 protein is CASSLDPAARDTQYF. The CDR3 DNA follows: TGCGCCAGCAGCTTGGATCCAGCGGCGAGAGATACGCAGTATTTT.

The J gene is TRBJ1-1, the V gene TRBV28; D is unclear. V lost 6 bases to trimming and J lost 2 bases, with 7 bases between them. Germline-derived CDR1 and CDR2 are MDHEN and SYDVKM. The CDR3 spans 12 residues. The CDR3 nucleotides are TGTGCCAGCAGCGTTCTAAACACTGAAGCTTTCTTT. Amino acid sequence: CASSVLNTEAFF.

This clone came up once. This sequence joins TRBV6-4 and TRBJ1-6, with 10 bases matching TRBD1. Germline-derived CDR1 and CDR2 are MRHNA and SNTAGT. V shed 5 bases and J 10 bases; nucleotides not matched to a gene: 5. This CDR3 is built from 14 residues. The CDR3 reads CASSPTGGESPLHF. CDR3 sequence (DNA): TGTGCCAGCAGTCCGACAGGGGGCGAGTCACCCCTCCACTTT.

The chain couples TRBV5-6 to TRBJ2-3, with 12 positions matching TRBD2. V was pared by 2 bases and J by 5 bases, with 6 bases of the junction left unmatched. This CDR3 has 16 residues. The germline V gene has CDR1 SGHDT and CDR2 YYEEEE. The CDR3 region is CASSFPSGRALDTQYF. The CDR3 nucleotides read TGTGCCAGCAGCTTCCCTAGCGGGAGGGCCTTAGATACGCAGTATTTT.

The rearrangement uses TRBV7-8 and TRBJ1-3, with 7 positions matching TRBD1. The CDR3 extends over 15 amino acids. J gave up 0 bases and V 3 bases, and 2 bases lay outside the gene matches. From germline, CDR1 is SGHVS and CDR2 FQNEAQ. The DNA for the CDR3 is TGTGCCAGCAGCTTGGGACAGCTCTCTGGAAACACCATATATTTT. Translating it yields CASSLGQLSGNTIYF.

The V gene is TRBV10-3, the J gene TRBJ2-7; D is perhaps TRBD2 (6 bases). Per germline, CDR1 ENHRY and CDR2 SYGVKD. The CDR3 consists of 15 residues. Trimming removed 3 bases from V and 0 bases from J, with 12 bases in between. For the CDR3, the DNA is TGTGCCATCAGTGACCCTACTAGCAGCTCCTACGAGCAGTACTTC. Protein product: CAISDPTSSSYEQYF.

This rearrangement joins TRBV5-1 to TRBJ2-1; 7 positions agree with TRBD2. CDR3 size: 15 residues. Germline V gives CDR1 SGHRS, CDR2 YFSETQ. V shed 4 bases and J 2 bases; nucleotides not matched to a gene: 6. CDR3 nucleotide sequence: TGCGCCAGCAGCCGGGGGGACGCGCCCTACAATGAGCAGTTCTTC. This codes for CASSRGDAPYNEQFF. Supplemented by reference TRBV5-1 and TRBJ2-1, the full variable domain reads KAGVTQTPRYLIKTRGQQVTLSCSPISGHRSVSWYQQTPGQGLQFLFEYFSETQRNKGNFPGRFSGRQFSNSRSEMNVSTLELGDSALYLCASSRGDAPYNEQFFGPGTRLTVL.